Listed below are T cell receptor beta chains from one sample, sequenced in a study of T cell responses to AZD1222 COVID-19 vaccine. The data were produced by immunoSEQ multiplex PCR, yet TCRdb's version contains in-frame clones alone and is incomplete. The sample lists approximately 270,000 clones, around 93% occurring once. The sample consisted of peripheral blood, taken 28 days after the second AZD1222 dose. These receptors all come from an adult who received the AZD1222 COVID-19 vaccine. CDR3s include the opening cysteine and the closing phenylalanine or tryptophan. A D gene is named only where the DNA matches it firmly. Size is omitted from some rows. Given values are once, few, many or a class for expanded clones.

j_call	d_call	clone_size	v_call	cdr3_length	cdr3_nt	cdr3_aa
TRBJ2-7	TRBD1	NA	TRBV5-4	15	TGTGCCAGCAGCATGCCGGGACAGGGGTATTACGAGCAGTACTTC	CASSMPGQGYYEQYF
TRBJ2-3	NA	NA	TRBV7-9	18	TGTGCCAGCAGCCCATCCGTCGGGAGCTCCCCTAGCACAGATACGCAGTATTTT	CASSPSVGSSPSTDTQYF
TRBJ2-2	TRBD1	few	TRBV7-3	15	TGTGCCAGCAGCTTAAACGTCAGGGGGCAAGGGGAGCTGTTTTTT	CASSLNVRGQGELFF
TRBJ2-4	TRBD2	NA	TRBV7-9	16	TGTGCCAGCAGCTTAGGACTAGCGGGAGCCAAAAACATTCAGTACTTC	CASSLGLAGAKNIQYF
TRBJ2-7	NA	NA	TRBV12-2	18	TGTGCAAGTCGCTTAGTTAGGACTAGCGGGCTACGTACCTACGAGCAGTACTTC	CASRLVRTSGLRTYEQYF
TRBJ1-1	TRBD1	NA	TRBV3-1/TRBV3-2	14	TGTGCCAGCAGCCGTCGTGCAGGGGGCTCCGAAGCTTTCTTT	CASSRRAGGSEAFF
TRBJ2-1	NA	NA	TRBV3-1/TRBV3-2	11	TGTGCCAGCAGCACCGGGACCCGTCTGTTCTTC	CASSTGTRLFF
TRBJ1-5	NA	once	TRBV2	14	TGTGCCAGCAAACCGGGACCCAAGAATCAGCCCCAGCATTTT	CASKPGPKNQPQHF
TRBJ1-1	NA	NA	TRBV7-9	12	TGTGCCAGCAGCTTTGTGAACACTGAAGCTTTCTTT	CASSFVNTEAFF
TRBJ1-1	NA	NA	TRBV29-1	14	TGCAGCGGGGGAATGCAGGGTCTTAGCACTGAAGCTTTCTTT	CSGGMQGLSTEAFF
TRBJ1-1	NA	NA	TRBV27	18	TGTGCCAGCAGTCCCCCTCAGGCGACCGGACTGGCGGACACTGAAGCTTTCTTT	CASSPPQATGLADTEAFF
TRBJ1-5	NA	NA	TRBV19	15	TGTGCCAGTAGTCCCCTGAGCATATCCAATCAGCCCCAGCATTTT	CASSPLSISNQPQHF
TRBJ2-5	TRBD1	NA	TRBV25-1	17	TGTGCCAGCAGTGAATATTGGGGGACAGGGGGCTTACAGACCCAGTACTTC	CASSEYWGTGGLQTQYF
TRBJ2-7	TRBD2	NA	TRBV6-5	14	TGTGCCAGCAAAGGGAGCGGGAGGGCCTACGAGCAGTACTTC	CASKGSGRAYEQYF
TRBJ1-5	TRBD1	NA	TRBV18	15	TGTGCCAGCTCGCTGACAGGGGGAATGAATCAGCCCCAGCATTTT	CASSLTGGMNQPQHF
TRBJ2-7	TRBD2	NA	TRBV11-2	17	TGTGCCAGCAGCCCGCCACGGCCGGGGACTAGTAAGCCCCCGACGTACTTC	CASSPPRPGTSKPPTYF
TRBJ2-2	NA	NA	TRBV2	14	TGTGCCAGCAGGAGGGTCGGGAACACCGGGGAGCTGTTTTTT	CASRRVGNTGELFF
TRBJ2-7	NA	once	TRBV6-2/TRBV6-3	18	TGTGCCAGCAGTTACTCGATAGCCCGCCCAGTAAACTCCTACGAGCAGTACTTC	CASSYSIARPVNSYEQYF
TRBJ2-3	NA	NA	TRBV5-5	12	TGTGCCAGCAGCTTGGATGGCGATACGCAGTATTTT	CASSLDGDTQYF
TRBJ1-2	NA	NA	TRBV2	13	TGTGCCAGCAGTCAGCAGGCAGGGTCTGGCTACACCTTC	CASSQQAGSGYTF
TRBJ1-3	NA	NA	TRBV5-1	15	TGCGCCAGCAGCTTGGACGGATTCTCTGGAAACACCATATATTTT	CASSLDGFSGNTIYF
TRBJ2-2	NA	NA	TRBV7-9	11	TGTGCCAGCAGCTCCCCGGGGGAGCTGTTTTTT	CASSSPGELFF
TRBJ2-5	TRBD2	once	TRBV28	15	TGTGCCAGCAGTTTTCTAGCGGGGGGGACAGAGACCCAGTACTTC	CASSFLAGGTETQYF
TRBJ1-2	TRBD1	NA	TRBV4-1	14	TGCGCCAGCAGCCCCACAGGGGGTAACTATGGCTACACCTTC	CASSPTGGNYGYTF
TRBJ2-7	NA	NA	TRBV28	14	TGTGCCAGCAGCCTATCTAGACTGGATGGGGAGCAGTACTTC	CASSLSRLDGEQYF
TRBJ1-2	NA	NA	TRBV12-3/TRBV12-4	12	TGTGCCAGCAGAAGGACAGTGGATGGCTACACCTTC	CASRRTVDGYTF
TRBJ1-3	NA	NA	TRBV5-1	14	TGCGCCAGCAGCCCGGATCTCTCTGGAAACACCATATATTTT	CASSPDLSGNTIYF
TRBJ1-2	NA	few	TRBV6-5	13	TGTGCCAGCAGTTACTCGAACGGGGGAGGCTACACCTTC	CASSYSNGGGYTF
TRBJ1-1	TRBD1	NA	TRBV2	14	TGTGCCAGCCGGGGACAGCCCATGAACACTGAAGCTTTCTTT	CASRGQPMNTEAFF
TRBJ2-2	TRBD1	NA	TRBV3-1/TRBV3-2	15	TGTGCCAGCAGCCAATCGGGACAGGGGGGCCGGGAGCTGTTTTTT	CASSQSGQGGRELFF
TRBJ1-4	TRBD1	once	TRBV9	15	TGTGCCAGCAGCGTAGGGACAGGGGGCTTTGAAAAACTGTTTTTT	CASSVGTGGFEKLFF
TRBJ2-5	TRBD2	NA	TRBV2	14	TGTGCCAGCAGTGAACTAGCGGGGGGCGAGACCCAGTACTTC	CASSELAGGETQYF
TRBJ2-2	TRBD1	NA	TRBV28	15	TGTGCCAGCAGTCAAGGGGGCCAGGGGGCCCGGGAGCTGTTTTTT	CASSQGGQGARELFF
TRBJ2-1	TRBD1	NA	TRBV25-1	10	TGTGCCAGCAGTGCCGGGACAGGAATCTTC	CASSAGTGIF
TRBJ1-2	NA	NA	TRBV18	13	TGTGCCAGCTCACCCGGGGGATCCTATGGCTACACCTTC	CASSPGGSYGYTF